The entry that follows covers one T cell receptor beta chain sequence. Given a much more abundant clone one base away, this may be a read error. Treatment described: roughly 18 received Ad26.COV2.S at low or high dose, single or two shots; 5 received placebo; per-sample allocation not given. Samples analyzed were those drawn on day 63 after the first vaccine or placebo injection. This entry is derived from a study of Ad26.COV2.S vaccination and SARS-CoV-2 variants. Study information: By the intramuscular route, Ad26.COV2.S was given once, or twice 56 days apart.

Trimming stripped 3 bases from V and 4 bases from J, with 1 base between. Germline V CDR1 and CDR2: MGHDK, SYGVNS. The CDR3 length is 11 residues. Sequencing was performed with immunoSEQ multiplex PCR; in TCRdb, only in-frame clones are kept and a portion is missing. The table includes about 440,000 clones, about nine tenths detected once. V usage is TRBV25-1 and J usage is TRBJ2-1, with no clear D. This specimen was peripheral blood, taken in a trial of Ad26.COV2.S vaccine versus placebo. The sequence derives from a person aged 18-65 years who received the Ad26.COV2.S COVID-19 vaccine or a placebo. CDR3 bases: TGTGCCAGCAGTGATTACAATGAGCAGTTCTTC. Translating gives CASSDYNEQFF.